The 27 T cell receptor beta chains in this list originate from one sample, sequenced in a study of blood T cell repertoires in COVID-19. Measured with immunoSEQ multiplex PCR; TCRdb has only the in-frame clones, and not every one. The sample has 70,000 to 100,000 clones, about 70% seen once. Sequencing was done on a sample of peripheral blood. The receptors come from a woman aged 55-70 years in a cohort sampled during active or convalescent COVID-19.

The genes are TRBV7-6 and TRBJ2-1; 10 bases match TRBD1. Germline CDR1 SGHVS, CDR2 FNYEAQ. The V gene end was trimmed by 3 bases and the J gene end by 3 bases; junction bases not matched to a gene: 2. This CDR3 region has 15 residues. The CDR3 coding sequence is TGTGCCAGCAGCTTGTGGACAGGGGGCTACAATGAGCAGTTCTTC. Its translation: CASSLWTGGYNEQFF.

The chain recombines TRBV28 with TRBJ2-5; D might be TRBD2 (7 bases). CDR1 MDHEN and CDR2 SYDVKM come from the germline V gene. Trimming pared 3 bases from V and 5 bases from J, leaving 13 bases between. This CDR3 has 14 amino acids. CDR3 loop: CASSLRGGAETQYF. The CDR3 DNA is TGTGCCAGCAGTTTGCGTGGGGGGGCGGAGACCCAGTACTTC.

The chain carries TRBV5-1 and TRBJ2-1, with D unresolved. Between the trimmed V and J ends, which lost 0 bases and 4 bases, there was a span of 8 bases. Germline lookup yields CDR1 SGHRS and CDR2 YFSETQ. The CDR3 is made up of 14 amino acids. CDR3 residues: CASSLGLGYNEQFF. In nucleotides, the CDR3 is TGCGCCAGCAGCTTGGGACTGGGTTACAATGAGCAGTTCTTC.

This chain links TRBV3-1 (or the pseudogene TRBV3-2) with TRBJ1-2; a possible D gene is TRBD1 (6 bases). Germline-derived CDR1 and CDR2 are LGHDT and YNNKEL (reference sequence). The CDR3 is made up of 13 amino acids. Trimming cost V 4 bases and J 4 bases, with 10 bases left between them. The CDR3 region is CASSLGGFYGYTF. Here the CDR3 DNA reads TGTGCCAGCAGCCTAGGGGGATTCTATGGCTACACCTTC.

This chain uses TRBV4-2 with TRBJ2-5; a possible D gene is TRBD2 (7 bases). The length of the CDR3 is 17 residues. Deletions cut 1 base from V and 2 bases from J, with 17 bases between. Germline V lookup: CDR1 LGHNA, CDR2 YNFKEQ. The CDR3 coding sequence is TGTGCCAGCAGCCAAGCTGGGGCTGCGGGGGCGCAAGAGACCCAGTACTTC. As protein: CASSQAGAAGAQETQYF.

This clone was picked up a small number of times. The V and J genes are TRBV7-9 and TRBJ1-5; D remains unclear. The V gene lost 7 bases and the J gene lost 2 bases, with 9 bases spanning the gap. Germline V CDR1 and CDR2: SEHNR, FQNEAQ (reference sequence). The CDR3 spans 13 residues. The CDR3 DNA sequence: TGTGCCAGCACAAGGGAGGGCAATCAGCCCCAGCATTTT. Translation: CASTREGNQPQHF. Looking up the rest from reference TRBV7-9 and TRBJ1-5 gives the full variable domain: DTGVSQNPRHKITKRGQNVTFRCDPISEHNRLYWYRQTLGQGPEFLTYFQNEAQLEKSRLLSDRFSAERPKGSFSTLEIQRTEQGDSAMYLCASTREGNQPQHFGDGTRLSIL.

The chain has TRBV27 and TRBJ2-1; 7 bases are a match to TRBD2. The CDR3 is made up of 12 amino acids. Germline loops: CDR1 MNHEY, CDR2 SMNVEV (reference sequence). V dropped 6 bases and J dropped 5; count of bases not matched to a gene: 1. The CDR3 region is CASRGRDNEQFF. The CDR3 DNA reads as TGTGCCAGCAGGGGGAGGGACAATGAGCAGTTCTTC.

This clone was seen more than once but under ten times. This rearrangement joins TRBV3-1 (or the pseudogene TRBV3-2) to TRBJ2-7; 7 bases fit TRBD1. The germline gives CDR1 LGHDT, CDR2 YNNKEL (reference sequence). The CDR3 extends over 14 amino acids. Trimming removed 2 bases from V and 2 bases from J; junction bases left unmatched: 3. The CDR3 loop reads CASSQYTGAYEQYF. As DNA, the CDR3 is TGTGCCAGCAGCCAATACACAGGGGCCTACGAGCAGTACTTC.

The rearrangement links TRBV2 to TRBJ2-3, with 10 bases fitting TRBD2. Germline lookup yields CDR1 SNHLY and CDR2 FYNNEI. The CDR3 runs 15 residues. Germline trimming cut 4 bases from V and 1 base from J; bases unmatched to any gene: 2. In nucleotides, the CDR3 is TGTGCCAGCAGTGGGACTAGCGGAGGCACAGATACGCAGTATTTT. It is translated as CASSGTSGGTDTQYF.

The J gene is TRBJ2-2, the V gene TRBV7-9; D possibly corresponds to TRBD2 (5 bases). Trimming took off 2 bases at V and 6 bases at J, with 10 bases between the two ends. The germline V gene has CDR1 SEHNR and CDR2 FQNEAQ (reference sequence). This CDR3 spans 14 amino acids. CDR3 sequence: CASSLLAAAGELFF. In nucleotides, the CDR3 is TGTGCCAGCAGCTTACTAGCTGCCGCCGGGGAGCTGTTTTTT.

This chain uses TRBV5-6 with TRBJ1-6; TRBD1 agrees at 9 bases. With V trimmed by 1 base and J by 2 bases, 7 bases remained unmatched. The germline V gene encodes CDR1 SGHDT and CDR2 YYEEEE. This CDR3 has 18 residues. CDR3 loop: CASSLRGQGFTYNSPLHF. CDR3 nucleotide sequence: TGTGCCAGCAGCTTGAGGGGACAGGGCTTCACCTATAATTCACCCCTCCACTTT.

The rearrangement uses TRBV11-2 and TRBJ2-1; D remains ambiguous. Looked up from germline, CDR1 is SGHAT and CDR2 is FQNNGV. Trimming removed 7 bases at V and 6 bases at J, with 10 bases between. There are 12 residues in the CDR3. The CDR3 DNA reads TGTGCCAGCACCAACTCGGGCAATGAGCAGTTCTTC. The encoded protein is CASTNSGNEQFF.

The chain has TRBV5-4 and TRBJ2-2; D is uncertain. Germline CDR1 SGHNT, CDR2 YYREEE (reference sequence). Trimming removed 1 base from V and 4 bases from J, with 11 bases in between. The CDR3 extends over 15 amino acids. The DNA of the CDR3 is TGTGCCAGCAGCTTGTCCCGTTCCGGCACCGGGGAGCTGTTTTTT. This gives the protein CASSLSRSGTGELFF. Full variable domain (rest looked up from reference TRBV5-4 and TRBJ2-2): ETGVTQSPTHLIKTRGQQVTLRCSSQSGHNTVSWYQQALGQGPQFIFQYYREEENGRGNFPPRFSGLQFPNYSSELNVNALELDDSALYLCASSLSRSGTGELFFGEGSRLTVL.

This clone appeared once. J is TRBJ2-7 and V is TRBV2; TRBD2 aligns across 14 bases. After removal of 1 base from V and 4 bases from J, the junction contained 0 bases not matched to a gene. The germline gives CDR1 SNHLY, CDR2 FYNNEI. CDR3 size: 15 residues. The CDR3 reads CASSEGLAGGYEQYF. Here the CDR3 DNA reads TGTGCCAGCAGTGAAGGACTAGCGGGGGGGTACGAGCAGTACTTC.

In its sample, this clone was seen a few times. CDR3 residues: CASSRDRGGNQPQHF. DNA of the CDR3: TGTGCCAGCAGTCGGGACAGGGGGGGCAATCAGCCCCAGCATTTT. This chain links TRBV6-2 or TRBV6-3 with TRBJ1-5, with 11 bases lining up with TRBD1. The trim removed 5 bases at V and 2 bases at J, leaving 2 bases unmatched. The CDR3 is made up of 15 amino acids. Germline CDR1 and CDR2: MNHEY and SVGEGT.

V and J are TRBV5-5 and TRBJ2-1; 12 bases map to TRBD2. The J segment lost 3 bases and the V segment lost 4 bases, leaving 5 bases of the junction unmatched. This CDR3 is 16 amino acids long. Germline V gene data show CDR1 as SGHKS and CDR2 as YYEKEE (reference sequence). CDR3 protein: CASSTTSGGLYNEQFF. CDR3 coding DNA: TGTGCCAGCAGCACGACTAGCGGGGGCCTCTACAATGAGCAGTTCTTC.

The sample holds one count of this clone. The genes are TRBV7-2 and TRBJ2-5, with TRBD2 matching 7 bases. Germline assignment: CDR1 SGHTA and CDR2 FQGNSA. The CDR3 is 11 amino acids. V shed 5 bases, J shed 10 bases, and the junction held 4 bases outside the gene matches. The CDR3 DNA sequence: TGTGCCAGCAGCCCCCCGGGGGGCCAGTACTTC. Translating it yields CASSPPGGQYF.

The chain links TRBV3-1 (or the pseudogene TRBV3-2) to TRBJ2-7, with 13 bases fitting TRBD2. Germline CDR1 and CDR2: LGHDT and YNNKEL (reference sequence). CDR3 length equals 15 residues. V gave up 4 bases and J gave up 7 bases; unmatched junction bases: 7. CDR3 region: CASSPRTSGGSEQYF. In DNA form, the CDR3 reads TGTGCCAGCAGCCCCCGGACTAGCGGGGGTTCGGAGCAGTACTTC.

This chain uses TRBV2 with TRBJ1-5; the match to TRBD1 covers 8 bases. The germline CDR1 and CDR2 sequences are SNHLY and FYNNEI. V shed 5 bases, J shed 5 bases, and the junction held 2 bases outside the gene matches. The CDR3 extends over 13 amino acids. The CDR3 nucleotides are TGTGCCAGCAGTTTGGACAGGGATCAGCCCCAGCATTTT. Translating it yields CASSLDRDQPQHF. The full variable domain, its missing parts supplied by reference TRBV2 and TRBJ1-5, is EPEVTQTPSHQVTQMGQEVILRCVPISNHLYFYWYRQILGQKVEFLVSFYNNEISEKSEIFDDQFSVERPDGSNFTLKIRSTKLEDSAMYFCASSLDRDQPQHFGDGTRLSIL.

This clone has a single count. The chain links TRBV19 to TRBJ2-2; D is possibly TRBD2 (6 bases). CDR3 length: 13 amino acids. Germline CDR1 and CDR2: LNHDA and SQIVND (reference sequence). Deletions cut 7 bases from V and 4 bases from J, with 10 bases between. CDR3 nucleotides: TGTGCCAGTAACTGGGGAGGCACCGGGGAGCTGTTTTTT. Translation: CASNWGGTGELFF.

This clone was counted only a few times. J is TRBJ1-4 and V is TRBV5-1; D may be TRBD1 (6 bases). Germline assignment: CDR1 SGHRS and CDR2 YFSETQ. There are 14 residues in the CDR3. Trimming removed 4 bases from V and 4 bases from J, with 11 bases in between. For the CDR3, the DNA is TGCGCCAGCAGCCAGGGACACAGTAATGAAAAACTGTTTTTT. Translating it yields CASSQGHSNEKLFF.

J is TRBJ1-2 and V is TRBV5-1; 8 positions match TRBD1. J was trimmed by 7 bases and V by 3 bases; bases with no gene match: 2. Germline V gene lookup returns CDR1 SGHRS and CDR2 YFSETQ. The length of the CDR3 is 12 residues. CDR3 in amino acids: CASSYDRGGYTF. CDR3 in DNA: TGCGCCAGCAGCTACGACAGGGGTGGCTACACCTTC.

The CDR3 is CASSRTRDRDYEQYF. The CDR3 DNA follows: TGTGCCAGTAGTCGAACCCGAGACAGGGACTACGAGCAGTACTTC. The chain employs TRBV19 and TRBJ2-7; TRBD1 matches at 7 bases. V gave up 5 bases and J gave up 3 bases; unmatched junction bases: 10. Germline V gives CDR1 LNHDA, CDR2 SQIVND (reference sequence). There are 15 residues in the CDR3.

This clone was picked up one time. The rearrangement joins TRBV10-1 to TRBJ2-1; 11 nucleotides align to TRBD2. The trim removed 4 bases at V and 2 bases at J, leaving 1 base unmatched. CDR3 size: 15 residues. Germline-derived CDR1 and CDR2 are WNHNN and SYGVQD (reference sequence). CDR3 sequence reads: CASSVAGGPYNEQFF. CDR3 DNA: TGCGCCAGCAGTGTAGCGGGGGGGCCCTACAATGAGCAGTTCTTC.

V and J are TRBV18 and TRBJ1-2; TRBD1 aligns across 10 bases. J lost 4 bases, V lost 2 bases, and 4 bases had no gene match. CDR3 size: 15 residues. Germline-derived CDR1 and CDR2 are KGHSH and LQKENI. The CDR3: CASSPGDRGSYGYTF. The CDR3 bases are TGTGCCAGCTCACCAGGGGACAGGGGAAGCTATGGCTACACCTTC.

This chain connects TRBV5-1 to TRBJ2-5, with TRBD1 as a possible D gene (6 bases). The CDR3 is 13 amino acids. Germline V lookup: CDR1 SGHRS, CDR2 YFSETQ. Deletions cut 4 bases from V and 3 bases from J, with 10 bases between. In DNA, the CDR3 is TGCGCCAGCAGCCGGACAGCGAAAGAGACCCAGTACTTC. It codes for CASSRTAKETQYF.

The chain combines TRBV20-1 with TRBJ1-3; 7 nucleotides match TRBD1. CDR1 DFQATT and CDR2 SNEGSKA come from the germline V gene (reference sequence). The CDR3 runs 13 residues. Trimming removed 3 bases from V and 2 bases from J; junction bases left unmatched: 1. CDR3 DNA: TGCAGTGCTAGTGACAGGGCTGGAAACACCATATATTTT. Residues: CSASDRAGNTIYF.